Below are 8 T cell receptor beta chains sequenced from a single sample in a study of neurological immune-mediated disorders. TCRdb redid the calling of the 5' RACE reads with MiXCR, one entry per CDR3 protein. The sample carries fewer than 35,000 distinct CDR3 sequences, 2.5% to 4% recorded once. Sequencing input: PBMCs. The receptors come from a woman in her 30s with multiple sclerosis.

On this clonotype itself: One end of the junction fails to match germline, which may point to a read error. The V gene is TRBV18, the J gene TRBJ1-5; 8 positions agree with TRBD1. CDR1 KGHSH and CDR2 LQKENI come from the germline V gene. This CDR3 has 13 amino acids. CDR3 DNA: TGTGCCAGCTCTCCGGACAGGGATCAGCCCCAGAATTTT. Translation gives CASSPDRDQPQNF.

This clonotype was detected ten times or more. This CDR3 is CASTLSGGVYNEQFF. The CDR3, as DNA: TGTGCCAGCACGCTTAGCGGGGGGGTTTACAATGAGCAGTTCTTC. The rearrangement uses TRBV2 and TRBJ2-1, with 11 positions matching TRBD2. The germline gives CDR1 SNHLY, CDR2 FYNNEI. J was trimmed by 4 bases and V by 7 bases; bases with no gene match: 6. CDR3 size: 15 residues.

This clonotype was detected many times. This chain joins TRBV28 and TRBJ2-7; TRBD2 might be the D (5 bases). V was cut by 3 bases and J by 7 bases, with 16 bases left in between. The germline CDR1 and CDR2 sequences are MDHEN and SYDVKM. The CDR3 contains 14 residues. The CDR3 is CASSFVRGSEEQYF. In DNA form, the CDR3 reads TGTGCCAGCAGTTTTGTGAGAGGGAGTGAAGAGCAGTACTTC.

This clonotype showed up many times. The rearrangement joins TRBV7-9 to TRBJ2-1, with D maybe TRBD1 (5 bases). The CDR3 contains 15 residues. Trimming removed 2 bases at V and 2 bases at J, with 10 bases between. CDR1 and CDR2 (germline): SEHNR, FQNEAQ (reference sequence). CDR3 residues: CASSLMQGPYNEQFF. The DNA of the CDR3 is TGTGCCAGCAGCTTAATGCAGGGTCCCTACAATGAGCAGTTCTTC.

This clonotype occurred many times. The rearrangement joins TRBV29-1 to TRBJ1-5; D is ambiguous. V was shortened by 6 bases and J by 1 base, with 13 bases between the two germline ends. Germline V gene lookup returns CDR1 SQVTM and CDR2 ANQGSEA. CDR3 length: 14 amino acids. For the CDR3, the DNA is TGCAGCGTCGCAGACGGGTTGAGCAATCAGCCCCAGCATTTT. Protein product: CSVADGLSNQPQHF.

The chain employs TRBV5-1 and TRBJ2-7; D remains unclear. Germline CDR1 and CDR2: SGHRS and YFSETQ. The CDR3 totals 13 residues. Trimming took off 2 bases at V and 5 bases at J, with 11 bases between the two ends. The CDR3: CASSLGKGHEQYF. DNA of the CDR3: TGCGCCAGCAGCTTAGGCAAGGGCCACGAGCAGTACTTC.

The sample holds many counts of this clonotype. The rearrangement links TRBV7-6 to TRBJ2-7; D is unresolved. This CDR3 is 14 amino acids long. From germline, CDR1 is SGHVS and CDR2 FNYEAQ. V dropped 1 base and J dropped 1 base, with 8 bases sitting between them. DNA for the CDR3: TGTGCCAGCAGCTTAGTCGGCAAGTCCTACGAGCAGTACTTC. It specifies CASSLVGKSYEQYF.

Many counts were recorded for this clonotype. V usage is TRBV9 and J usage is TRBJ2-1, with 8 positions matching TRBD2. The CDR3 has 13 amino acids. Losses at the gene ends were 3 bases for V and 9 bases for J; bases not matched to a gene: 5. Germline-derived CDR1 and CDR2 are SGDLS and YYNGEE. CDR3 coding DNA: TGTGCCAGCAGCGCCAGCCTAGCGGGTGAGCAGTTCTTC. It yields the protein CASSASLAGEQFF.